What follows are 14 T cell receptor beta chains derived from one specimen sequenced in a study of T cells in Graves' hyperthyroidism and ophthalmopathy. Amplification yielded TCR beta CDR3 regions, with RNA transcripts as the source. A set of HTBI primers served as the primers for a first-round RT-PCR of the TCR CDR3. TCRdb reprocessed the multiplex PCR reads with MiXCR, giving one entry per CDR3 protein. The top ten hold around 35% of the sample, which has about 300,000 distinct CDR3 sequences, over 15% seen once. The sequencing sample was made of blood. These TCRs come from a man aged 25-40 years with Graves' hyperthyroidism.

This clonotype has ten or more counts. The rearrangement uses TRBV24-1 and TRBJ2-2, with D tentatively TRBD1 (6 bases). Looked up from germline, CDR1 is KGHDR and CDR2 is SFDVKD. This CDR3 is 17 amino acids long. The germline V and J ends were trimmed by 9 bases and 5 bases, with 24 bases remaining between them. CDR3 coding DNA: TGTGCCACCGGGCATATTGGGGGCGGACTGGGAACCGGGGAGCTGTTTTTT. Amino acid sequence: CATGHIGGGLGTGELFF.

In its sample, this clonotype was seen a few times. The V gene is TRBV30, the J gene TRBJ2-1; tentatively, D is TRBD1 or TRBD2 (5 bases each). The CDR3 runs to 13 residues. Germline CDR1 is GTSNPN and CDR2 is SVGIG (reference sequence). The germline V and J ends were trimmed by 0 bases and 10 bases, with 13 bases remaining between them. The CDR3 sequence is CAWSVLIRGEQFF. The CDR3 DNA reads as TGTGCCTGGAGTGTACTAATACGGGGCGAGCAGTTCTTC.

The rearrangement joins TRBV2 to TRBJ2-2; 7 bases line up with TRBD2. CDR1 and CDR2 (germline): SNHLY, FYNNEI. CDR3 length: 13 amino acids. Trimming removed 8 bases from V and 6 bases from J; junction bases left unmatched: 6. The CDR3 DNA sequence: TGTGCCAGCCGGGAGGCGGTCGCCGGGGAGCTGTTTTTT. Residues: CASREAVAGELFF.

Regarding this clonotype: The junction shows a germline mismatch at one end, possibly a read error. The chain couples TRBV11-3 to TRBJ1-1; the match to TRBD1 covers 8 bases. This CDR3 spans 15 amino acids. The germline V gene encodes CDR1 SGHNT and CDR2 YENEEA. Written as DNA, the CDR3 is TGTGCCAGCAGCTTCCGACCCCAGGGGGCAGGGGAAGCTCTCTTT. Residues: CASSFRPQGAGEALF.

This clonotype was seen a handful of times. The chain has TRBV11-3 and TRBJ2-7, with 9 bases fitting TRBD2. Germline V CDR1 and CDR2: SGHNT, YENEEA. Trimming cost V 6 bases and J 5 bases; bases outside gene matches: 11. The CDR3 has 15 residues. CDR3 region: CASSMRAGGLDEQYF. The DNA of the CDR3 is TGTGCCAGCAGTATGAGAGCGGGAGGTCTGGACGAGCAGTACTTC.

This clonotype was seen only once. A much bigger clone sits one base away, suggesting this may be a read error. This chain joins TRBV5-1 and TRBJ2-1, with D perhaps TRBD2 (7 bases). CDR1 SGHRS and CDR2 YFSETQ come from the germline V gene. The V end was cut by 4 bases, the J end by 8 bases, with 19 bases between. CDR3 size: 15 residues. The CDR3 here is CASSAQGAGADEQFF. The CDR3 DNA reads TGCGCCAGCAGCGCCCAAGGGGCGGGGGCAGATGAGCAGTTCTTC. The whole variable domain, filled in from reference TRBV5-1 and TRBJ2-1, reads KAGVTQTPRYLIKTRGQQVTLSCSPISGHRSVSWYQQTPGQGLQFLFEYFSETQRNKGNFPGRFSGRQFSNSRSEMNVSTLELGDSALYLCASSAQGAGADEQFFGPGTRLTVL.

This clonotype was observed a handful of times. The chain joins TRBV12-3 or TRBV12-4 to TRBJ2-1; 8 bases align to TRBD2. With V trimmed by 6 bases and J by 0 bases, 10 bases remained unmatched. The CDR3 is 17 residues long. The CDR3 here is CASSLLREASSYNEQFF. CDR3 coding DNA: TGTGCCAGCAGCCTGTTGCGGGAGGCCAGCTCCTACAATGAGCAGTTCTTC.

This clonotype was found many times. The chain links TRBV30 to TRBJ1-5; D is unclear. The CDR3 runs 12 residues. Germline CDR1 and CDR2: GTSNPN and SVGIG (reference sequence). Trimming pared 1 base from V and 7 bases from J, leaving 8 bases between. The CDR3 loop reads CAWSGSGQPQHF. The DNA of the CDR3 is TGTGCCTGGAGTGGGTCGGGACAGCCCCAGCATTTT. Combining the CDR3 with reference TRBV30 and TRBJ1-5 gives the whole variable domain SQTIHQWPATLVQPVGSPLSLECTVEGTSNPNLYWYRQAAGRGLQLLFYSVGIGQISSEVPQNLSASRPQDRQFILSSKKLLLSDSGFYLCAWSGSGQPQHFGDGTRLSIL.

In its sample, this clonotype was seen a few times. This chain joins TRBV5-1 and TRBJ2-5, with 7 nucleotides matching TRBD2. The CDR3 runs 14 residues. After removal of 5 bases from V and 4 bases from J, the junction contained 8 bases not matched to a gene. The germline V gene encodes CDR1 SGHRS and CDR2 YFSETQ. CDR3 residues: CASRWEGTGETQYF. The CDR3 nucleotides are TGCGCCAGCAGATGGGAGGGTACAGGAGAGACCCAGTACTTC.

This clonotype was seen a few times. The chain employs TRBV29-1 and TRBJ1-1; weak D call: TRBD1 (5 bases). CDR3 length: 12 amino acids. Germline V lookup: CDR1 SQVTM, CDR2 ANQGSEA. Trimming pared 7 bases from V and 0 bases from J, leaving 9 bases between. The CDR3 here is CSGGMLNTEAFF. CDR3 sequence (DNA): TGCAGCGGGGGGATGTTGAACACTGAAGCTTTCTTT.

This clonotype was detected ten times or more. V gene TRBV11-2 combines with J gene TRBJ2-1; tentatively, D is TRBD2 (7 bases). Trimming removed 5 bases at V and 2 bases at J, with 19 bases between. Germline CDR1 is SGHAT and CDR2 is FQNNGV. This CDR3 contains 17 residues. CDR3 in DNA: TGTGCCAGCAGCATAGGGGGGGCTAGCGGCACCTACAATGAGCAGTTCTTC. It translates to CASSIGGASGTYNEQFF.

This clonotype was observed at least ten times. The chain recombines TRBV7-9 with TRBJ2-7; D possibly uses TRBD1 or TRBD2 (5 bases each). Trimming took off 0 bases at V and 7 bases at J, with 16 bases between the two ends. The CDR3 is 15 amino acids. Germline CDR1 is SEHNR and CDR2 is FQNEAQ (reference sequence). The CDR3 DNA reads as TGTGCCAGCAGCTTAGCAGGCCGGGGACGGGGTGAGCAGTACTTC. It specifies CASSLAGRGRGEQYF.

This clonotype was counted many times. The CDR3 DNA reads as TGTGCCAGCAGCTTACGTCATCAGATCTTAATCGGACTAGCGGGAGACGAGCAGTACTTC. Translation gives CASSLRHQILIGLAGDEQYF. The chain recombines TRBV7-8 with TRBJ2-7; 13 nucleotides agree with TRBD2. J was trimmed by 5 bases and V by 2 bases; bases with no gene match: 18. The CDR3 length is 20 residues. Looked up from germline, CDR1 is SGHVS and CDR2 is FQNEAQ.

The chain is built from TRBV7-9 and TRBJ1-1, with D unclear. V lost 4 bases and J lost 4, with 13 bases in between. The CDR3 is 14 amino acids. Looked up from germline, CDR1 is SEHNR and CDR2 is FQNEAQ (reference sequence). The CDR3 DNA is TGTGCCAGCAGCTCGAGGCCGGTATCCACTGAAGCTTTCTTT. It yields the protein CASSSRPVSTEAFF.